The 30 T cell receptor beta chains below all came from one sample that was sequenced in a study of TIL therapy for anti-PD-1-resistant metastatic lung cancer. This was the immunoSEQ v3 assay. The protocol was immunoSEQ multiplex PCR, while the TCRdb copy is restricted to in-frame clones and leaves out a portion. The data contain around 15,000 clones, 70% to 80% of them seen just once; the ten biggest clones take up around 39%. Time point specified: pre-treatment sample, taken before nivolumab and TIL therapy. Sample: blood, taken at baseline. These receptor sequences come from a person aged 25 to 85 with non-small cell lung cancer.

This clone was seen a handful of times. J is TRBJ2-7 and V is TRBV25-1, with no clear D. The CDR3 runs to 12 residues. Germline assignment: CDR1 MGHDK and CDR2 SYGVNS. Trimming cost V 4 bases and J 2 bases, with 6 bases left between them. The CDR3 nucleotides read TGTGCCAGCAGTGCCTACCCCTACGAGCAGTACTTC. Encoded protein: CASSAYPYEQYF.

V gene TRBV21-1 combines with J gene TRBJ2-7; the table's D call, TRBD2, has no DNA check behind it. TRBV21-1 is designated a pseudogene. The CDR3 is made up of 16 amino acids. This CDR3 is CASSNASGMAYHEQYF. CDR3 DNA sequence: TGTGCCAGCAGCAACGCCTCGGGGATGGCTTACCACGAGCAGTACTTC.

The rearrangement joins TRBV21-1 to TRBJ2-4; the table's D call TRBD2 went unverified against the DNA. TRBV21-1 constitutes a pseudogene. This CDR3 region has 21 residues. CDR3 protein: CASSKGGLLRASGGPKNIQYF. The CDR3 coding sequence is TGTGCCAGCAGCAAAGGAGGATTACTACGGGCTAGCGGGGGACCTAAAAACATTCAGTACTTC.

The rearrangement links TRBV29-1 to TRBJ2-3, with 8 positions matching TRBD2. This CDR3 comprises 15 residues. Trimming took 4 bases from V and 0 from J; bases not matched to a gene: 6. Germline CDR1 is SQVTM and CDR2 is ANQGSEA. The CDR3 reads CSVGGGITSTDTQYF. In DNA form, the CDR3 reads TGCAGCGTTGGCGGGGGGATAACTAGCACAGATACGCAGTATTTT.

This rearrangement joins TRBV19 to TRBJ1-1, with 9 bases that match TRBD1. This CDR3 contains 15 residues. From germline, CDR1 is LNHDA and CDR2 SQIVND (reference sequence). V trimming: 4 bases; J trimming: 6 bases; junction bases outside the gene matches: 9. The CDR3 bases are TGTGCCAGTAGTAGCGGACAGGGGCGTCTCCCTGAAGCTTTCTTT. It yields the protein CASSSGQGRLPEAFF. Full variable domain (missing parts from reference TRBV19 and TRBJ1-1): DGGITQSPKYLFRKEGQNVTLSCEQNLNHDAMYWYRQDPGQGLRLIYYSQIVNDFQKGDIAEGYSVSREKKESFPLTVTSAQKNPTAFYLCASSSGQGRLPEAFFGQGTRLTVV.

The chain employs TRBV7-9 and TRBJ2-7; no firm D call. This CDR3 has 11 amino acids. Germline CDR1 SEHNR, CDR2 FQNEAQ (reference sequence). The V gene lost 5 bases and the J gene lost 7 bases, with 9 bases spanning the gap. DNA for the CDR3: TGTGCCAGCAGCCGGATTTATGAGCAGTACTTC. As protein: CASSRIYEQYF.

The CDR3 is CASSFHLQGNTKNIQYF. CDR3 coding DNA: TGTGCCAGCAGCTTCCACCTCCAGGGGAATACCAAAAACATTCAGTACTTC. The gene calls are TRBV5-4 and TRBJ2-4; D is possibly TRBD1 (6 bases). V was trimmed by 2 bases and J by 2 bases, leaving 17 bases between them. This CDR3 contains 17 residues. Germline V gene sequence: CDR1 SGHNT, CDR2 YYREEE (reference sequence).

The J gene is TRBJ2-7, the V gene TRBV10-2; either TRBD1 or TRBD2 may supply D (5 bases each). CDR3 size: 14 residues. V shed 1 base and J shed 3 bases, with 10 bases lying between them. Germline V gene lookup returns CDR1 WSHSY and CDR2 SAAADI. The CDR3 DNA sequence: TGCGCCAGCAGTGAGTATGGGACGGACTACGAGCAGTACTTC. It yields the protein CASSEYGTDYEQYF.

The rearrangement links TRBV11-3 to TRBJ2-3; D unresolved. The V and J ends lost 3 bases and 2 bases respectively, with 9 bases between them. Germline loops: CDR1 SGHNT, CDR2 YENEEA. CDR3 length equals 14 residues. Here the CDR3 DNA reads TGTGCCAGCAGCTTCGGCAGATCCACAGATACGCAGTATTTT. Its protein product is CASSFGRSTDTQYF.

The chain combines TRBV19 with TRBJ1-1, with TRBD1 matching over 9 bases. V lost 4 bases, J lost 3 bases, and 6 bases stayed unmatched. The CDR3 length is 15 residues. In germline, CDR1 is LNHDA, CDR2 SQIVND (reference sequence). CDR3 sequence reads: CASSTSDRGDTEAFF. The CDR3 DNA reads TGTGCCAGTAGTACCTCGGACAGGGGTGACACTGAAGCTTTCTTT.

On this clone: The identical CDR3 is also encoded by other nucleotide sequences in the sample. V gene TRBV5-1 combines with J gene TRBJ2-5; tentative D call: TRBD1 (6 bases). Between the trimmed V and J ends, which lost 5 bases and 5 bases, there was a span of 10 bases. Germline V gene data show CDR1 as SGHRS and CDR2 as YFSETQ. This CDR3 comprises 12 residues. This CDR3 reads CASSTGMETQYF. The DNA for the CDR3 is TGCGCCAGCAGTACAGGGATGGAGACCCAGTACTTC.

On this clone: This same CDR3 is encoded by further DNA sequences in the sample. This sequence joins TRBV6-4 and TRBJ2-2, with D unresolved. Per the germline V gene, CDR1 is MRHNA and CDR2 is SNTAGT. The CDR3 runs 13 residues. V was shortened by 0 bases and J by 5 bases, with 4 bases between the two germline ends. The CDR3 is CASSDSSTGELFF. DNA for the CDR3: TGTGCCAGCAGTGACTCGAGTACCGGGGAGCTGTTTTTT.

The CDR3 nucleotides read TGTGCCAGCACTAGCGGGGGGTATAATGAGCAGTTCTTC. This encodes CASTSGGYNEQFF. The gene calls are TRBV11-3 and TRBJ2-1; 11 positions match TRBD2. This CDR3 is built from 13 residues. Germline CDR1 and CDR2: SGHNT and YENEEA. V gave up 7 bases and J gave up 7 bases; unmatched junction bases: 3.

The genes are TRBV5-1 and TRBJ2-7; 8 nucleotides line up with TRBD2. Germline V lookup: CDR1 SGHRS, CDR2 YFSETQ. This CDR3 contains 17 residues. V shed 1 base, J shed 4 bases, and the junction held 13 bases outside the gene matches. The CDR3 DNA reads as TGCGCCAGCAGCTTGCACCCGGTATCGGGGGGGGAATACGAGCAGTACTTC. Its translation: CASSLHPVSGGEYEQYF.

CDR3 protein: CASSLVSAGGLRPYNEQFF. The CDR3 nucleotides are TGTGCCAGCAGCTTAGTGTCGGCGGGGGGGCTCCGCCCCTACAATGAGCAGTTCTTC. The chain employs TRBV7-2 and TRBJ2-1, with 9 bases matching TRBD2. V gave up 1 base and J gave up 2 bases; unmatched junction bases: 12. The CDR3 covers 19 residues. The germline V gene has CDR1 SGHTA and CDR2 FQGNSA.

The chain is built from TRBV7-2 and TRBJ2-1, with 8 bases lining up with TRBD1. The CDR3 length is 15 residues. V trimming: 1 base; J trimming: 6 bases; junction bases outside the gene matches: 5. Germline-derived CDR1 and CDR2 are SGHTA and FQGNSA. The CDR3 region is CASSLGDRSRNEQFF. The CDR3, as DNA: TGTGCCAGCAGCTTAGGGGACAGGAGCCGCAATGAGCAGTTCTTC.

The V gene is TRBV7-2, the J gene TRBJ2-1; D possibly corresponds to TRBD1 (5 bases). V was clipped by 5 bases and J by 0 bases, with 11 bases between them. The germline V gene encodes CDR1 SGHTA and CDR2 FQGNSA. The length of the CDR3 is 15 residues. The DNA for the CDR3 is TGTGCCAGCAGCCCCGGACACCTCTCCTACAATGAGCAGTTCTTC. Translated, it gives CASSPGHLSYNEQFF.

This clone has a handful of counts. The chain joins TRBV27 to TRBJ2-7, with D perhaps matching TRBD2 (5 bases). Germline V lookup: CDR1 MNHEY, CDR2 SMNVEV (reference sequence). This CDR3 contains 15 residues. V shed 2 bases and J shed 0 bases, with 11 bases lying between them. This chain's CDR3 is CASSLTGVDSYEQYF. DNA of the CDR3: TGTGCCAGCAGTTTAACCGGGGTTGACTCCTACGAGCAGTACTTC.

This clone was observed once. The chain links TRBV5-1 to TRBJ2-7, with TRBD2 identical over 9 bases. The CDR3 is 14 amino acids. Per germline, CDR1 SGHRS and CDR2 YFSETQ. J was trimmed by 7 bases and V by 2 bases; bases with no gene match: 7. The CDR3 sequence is CASSLIAGAGEQYF. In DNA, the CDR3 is TGCGCCAGCAGCTTAATAGCGGGAGCGGGAGAGCAGTACTTC. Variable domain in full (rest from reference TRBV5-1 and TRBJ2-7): KAGVTQTPRYLIKTRGQQVTLSCSPISGHRSVSWYQQTPGQGLQFLFEYFSETQRNKGNFPGRFSGRQFSNSRSEMNVSTLELGDSALYLCASSLIAGAGEQYFGPGTRLTVT.

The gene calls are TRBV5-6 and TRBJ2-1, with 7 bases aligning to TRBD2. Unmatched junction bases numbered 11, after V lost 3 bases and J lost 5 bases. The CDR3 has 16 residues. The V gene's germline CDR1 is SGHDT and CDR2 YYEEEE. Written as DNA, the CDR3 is TGTGCCAGCAGCTCCGGCGTGTCTAGCGGCCACAATGAGCAGTTCTTC. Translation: CASSSGVSSGHNEQFF.

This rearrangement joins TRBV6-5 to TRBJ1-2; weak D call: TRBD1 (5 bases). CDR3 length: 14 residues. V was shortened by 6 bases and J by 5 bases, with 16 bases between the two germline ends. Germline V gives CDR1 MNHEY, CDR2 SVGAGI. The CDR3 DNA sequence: TGTGCCAGCAGCGTCAGGGTTCCCTCATATGGCTACACCTTC. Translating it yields CASSVRVPSYGYTF.

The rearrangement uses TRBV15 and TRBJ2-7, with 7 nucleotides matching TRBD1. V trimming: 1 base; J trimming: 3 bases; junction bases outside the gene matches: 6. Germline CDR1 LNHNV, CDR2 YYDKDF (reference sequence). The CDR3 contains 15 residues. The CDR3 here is CATSRVRQGNYEQYF. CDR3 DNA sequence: TGTGCCACCAGCAGAGTCCGACAGGGAAACTACGAGCAGTACTTC.

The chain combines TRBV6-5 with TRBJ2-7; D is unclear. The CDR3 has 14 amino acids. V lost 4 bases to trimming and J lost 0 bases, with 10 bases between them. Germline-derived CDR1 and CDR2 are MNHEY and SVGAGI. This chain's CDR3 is CASSSTRSSYEQYF. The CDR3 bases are TGTGCCAGCAGTTCGACACGGAGCTCCTACGAGCAGTACTTC.

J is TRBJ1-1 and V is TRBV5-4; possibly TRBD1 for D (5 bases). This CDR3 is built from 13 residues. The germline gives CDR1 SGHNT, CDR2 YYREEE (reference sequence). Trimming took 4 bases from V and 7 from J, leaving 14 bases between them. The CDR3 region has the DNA TGTGCCAGCAGCGGGCCGACAGTGTTTGAAGCTTTCTTT. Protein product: CASSGPTVFEAFF.

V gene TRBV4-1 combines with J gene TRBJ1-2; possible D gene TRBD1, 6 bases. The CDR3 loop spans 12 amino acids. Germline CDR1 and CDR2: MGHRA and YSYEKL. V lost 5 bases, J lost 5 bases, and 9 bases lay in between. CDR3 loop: CASSKTGYGYTF. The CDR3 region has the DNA TGCGCCAGCAGCAAAACAGGGTATGGCTACACCTTC.

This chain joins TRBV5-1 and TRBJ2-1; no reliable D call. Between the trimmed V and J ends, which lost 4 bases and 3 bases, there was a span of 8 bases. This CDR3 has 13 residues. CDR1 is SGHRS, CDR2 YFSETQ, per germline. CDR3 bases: TGCGCCAGCAGCATGCCAGACTACAATGAGCAGTTCTTC. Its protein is CASSMPDYNEQFF.

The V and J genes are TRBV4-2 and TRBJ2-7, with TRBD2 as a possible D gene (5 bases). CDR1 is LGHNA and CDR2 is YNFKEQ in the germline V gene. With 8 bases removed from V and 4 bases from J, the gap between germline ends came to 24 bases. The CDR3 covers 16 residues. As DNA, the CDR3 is TGTGCCAGCCGAACAGCCTCGACAACCGGGGTTTACGAGCAGTACTTC. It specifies CASRTASTTGVYEQYF.

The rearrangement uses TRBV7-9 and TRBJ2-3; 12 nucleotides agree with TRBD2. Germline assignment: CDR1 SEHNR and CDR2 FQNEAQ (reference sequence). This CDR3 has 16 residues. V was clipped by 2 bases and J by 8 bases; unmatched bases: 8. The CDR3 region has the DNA TGTGCCAGCAGCTTAACCCTAGCGGGGGGGCGTGGTACGCAGTATTTT. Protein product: CASSLTLAGGRGTQYF.

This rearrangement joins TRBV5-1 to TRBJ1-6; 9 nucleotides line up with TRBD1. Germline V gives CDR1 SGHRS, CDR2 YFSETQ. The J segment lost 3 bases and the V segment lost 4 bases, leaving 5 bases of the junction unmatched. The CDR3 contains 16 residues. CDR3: CASSRDRVGYNSPLHF. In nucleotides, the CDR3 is TGCGCCAGCAGCCGGGACAGGGTAGGCTATAATTCACCCCTCCACTTT.

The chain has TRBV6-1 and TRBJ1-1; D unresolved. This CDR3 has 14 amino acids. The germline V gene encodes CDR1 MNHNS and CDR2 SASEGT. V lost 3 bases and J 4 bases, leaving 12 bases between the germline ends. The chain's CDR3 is CASSDPGRLTEAFF. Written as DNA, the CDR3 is TGTGCCAGCAGTGACCCCGGGAGACTCACTGAAGCTTTCTTT.